This T cell receptor beta chain derives from a study of blood T cell repertoires in COVID-19. From germline, CDR1 is LGHDT and CDR2 YNNKEL (reference sequence). This CDR3 contains 17 residues. V lost 1 base and J lost 4, with 19 bases in between. Some clones are missing from TCRdb's copy, which holds only in-frame ones; the method was immunoSEQ multiplex PCR. The sample has 95,000 or so clones, less than 90% seen once. Input material: peripheral blood. This sequence originates from a man at least 80 years old with active or convalescent COVID-19. This chain joins TRBV3-1 (or the pseudogene TRBV3-2) and TRBJ1-2; D is uncertain. The CDR3 bases are TGTGCCAGCAGCCAAGTGGTTTTCGGGAGGGAGGGCTATGGCTACACCTTC. Protein: CASSQVVFGREGYGYTF.